This T cell receptor (beta chain) came from a study of prognosis after radiotherapy for stage I lung cancer (dated by TCRdb to the early 2020s). Broadly, across the study: Fewer than 20 stage I NSCLC patients were enrolled in Nanjing, China, between early 2018 and early 2019. Squamous cell carcinoma histology was identified in seven patients, and adenocarcinoma histology was identified in under 15 patients. After SBRT, distant metastases developed in about 20% of the 19 patients at a median of 7 months, while the remaining 15 patients had no significant progression. In every patient, SBRT was given without any concurrent therapy. The study profiled peripheral blood TCR beta repertoires from stage I NSCLC patients before and after stereotactic body radiotherapy and related them to distant failure. Every patient was regarded as medically inoperable, because of comorbidities in around 12 cases and refusal of surgery in roughly seven cases. For each of the approximately 19 patients, one blood sample was taken before SBRT and one after, so the study sequenced approximately 40 samples in total. The cohort comprised more than ten men and about six women with a median age of 74.5 years, ranging from roughly 53 to 84 years. About five patients had oligometastatic NSCLC after surgical resection of the primary tumor, and over eleven had newly diagnosed primary stage I lung tumors. SBRT was delivered in 3 to 5 fractions with a biologically effective dose of at least 100 Gy, and image-guided IMRT or VMAT was used for delivery.

No patient had a history of other malignancies or prior chemotherapy or radiotherapy, and all had node-negative disease on CT and PET/CT. At each of two time points, about 6 milliliters of peripheral venous blood were collected into EDTA tubes. PBMCs were isolated by Ficoll-Paque Plus density-gradient centrifugation. Samples were stored at -80°C immediately after collection until analysis. Deletion took 8 bases off V and 3 bases off J, with a span of 14 bases between the germline ends. Inclusive of the bounding cysteine and phenylalanine, the CDR3 is 13 residues long. The read is trimmed to its CDR3 DNA, 39 bases read in frame from base 1. This clonotype was seen at least ten times. It has no known antigen specificity. Per-base qualities were not stored, and no clone one base away is much larger. Broader findings and caveats from the paper: The study was limited by the small cohort and short follow-up, and independent validation of the study findings is required. None of the reported P values were adjusted for multiple comparisons. Post-SBRT Shannon entropy and its change from baseline were lower in patients who developed distant metastases; baseline Shannon entropy was not associated with metastases. Tumor specificity of expanded TCR clones was not determined. Differences by metastasis status were reportedly seen in TRBV and TRBJ usage frequencies, involving two V genes at baseline and, after SBRT, nine V genes and two J genes. After SBRT, the number of unique TCR clones decreased (median about 9,100 before versus 6,000 to 7,000 after; Wilcoxon paired P=0.011).

Two rounds of multiplex PCR were performed to amplify the TCR beta CDR3 region from genomic DNA. The first PCR round used primers specific to each TRBV and TRBJ gene, and the primer sequences were filed in Chinese patent CN105087789A. The second PCR round used universal primers. The Roche High Pure PCR Template Preparation Kit was used to extract genomic DNA from the frozen PBMCs. Paired-end sequencing with 151 bp reads was performed on the libraries using an Illumina HiSeq 3000. The original pipeline was this. CutAdapt was used to remove raw reads lacking the multiplex PCR primer sequences. High-quality paired reads were merged into contigs with PEAR. By aligning each contig to reference sequences, MiXCR assigned the TRB V, D and J gene segments to that contig. CDR3 sequences were clustered by base quality and sequence similarity to remove sequencing errors. Shannon entropy normalized by the natural log of productive TCR sequence number was used as the measure of diversity. Clonality was computed as one minus the ratio of Shannon entropy to the natural log of the number of unique clonotypes. Progression-free survival cut-offs for repertoire metrics were chosen using the Youden index of ROC curves, with analyses run in R 3.5.3. TCRdb passed the public sequencing reads through fastp at Q25 and MiXCR, retaining productive beta sequences. For every CDR3 protein sequence, its rows merge into one entry that carries the most common genes and DNA. TCRdb's processing, not the authors', yielded these V and J calls. A total of 45,000 to 60,000 distinct CDR3 sequences appear in this sample, roughly 35% of them only once. Together, the top ten hold 9.2% of the sample.

This clonotype originated in a donor over 45 with non-small cell lung cancer. The input for sequencing was PBMCs, taken before or after stereotactic body radiation therapy (not recorded which). The V and J segments used are TRBV12-3 or TRBV12-4 and TRBJ2-7, with no D gene named confidently. The CDR3 loop reads CASASSGRYEQYF. The nucleotide sequence reads TGTGCCAGCGCATCTAGTGGGCGCTACGAGCAGTACTTC.